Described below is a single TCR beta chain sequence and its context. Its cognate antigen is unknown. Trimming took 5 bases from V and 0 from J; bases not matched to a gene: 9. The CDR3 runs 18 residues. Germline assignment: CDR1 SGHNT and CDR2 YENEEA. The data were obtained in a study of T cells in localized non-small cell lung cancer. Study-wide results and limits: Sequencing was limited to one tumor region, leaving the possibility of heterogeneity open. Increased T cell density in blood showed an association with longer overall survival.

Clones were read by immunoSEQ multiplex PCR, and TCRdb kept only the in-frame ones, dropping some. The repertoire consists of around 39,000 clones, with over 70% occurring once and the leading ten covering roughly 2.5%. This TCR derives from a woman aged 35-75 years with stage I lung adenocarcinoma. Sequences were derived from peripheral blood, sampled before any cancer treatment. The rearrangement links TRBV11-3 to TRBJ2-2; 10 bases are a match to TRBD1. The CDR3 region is CASSPTGGYSANTGELFF. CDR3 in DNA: TGTGCCAGCAGCCCGACAGGGGGCTACTCAGCGAACACCGGGGAGCTGTTTTTT.